Listed below are T cell receptor beta chains from one sample, sequenced in a study of T-cell reconstitution after alpha-beta-depleted transplantation in children. A single record per CDR3 protein comes from TCRdb applying MiXCR to the PCR reads. The table lists around 90,000 distinct CDR3 sequences, roughly a sixth of them singletons, with roughly a fifth in the top ten. The sample here was PBMCs, mostly from graft donor cells, taken 180 days after TCRalphabeta/CD19-depleted stem cell transplant. The receptors were sampled from a male patient aged 2-15 years who had a stem cell transplant for acute lymphoblastic leukemia, so the T cells may come from the graft donor. Each CDR3 is given with its conserved first and last residue. D genes are given only for firm matches. Clone size is stated in some rows and not others, as once, few, many or a class when expanded.

size	D	V	J	CDR3	DNA
-	TRBD2	TRBV12-3/TRBV12-4	TRBJ2-3	CASSPLAGGPTDTQYF	TGTGCCAGCAGCCCATTAGCGGGGGGGCCGACAGATACGCAGTATTTT
-	-	TRBV20-1	TRBJ2-2	CSAPRGSAGELFF	TGCAGTGCCCCTCGGGGGAGTGCCGGGGAGCTGTTTTTT
-	TRBD1	TRBV20-1	TRBJ1-1	CSARDLDRGLRDTEAFF	TGCAGTGCTAGAGATTTAGACAGGGGCCTAAGGGACACTGAAGCTTTCTTT
-	-	TRBV7-2	TRBJ2-1	CASSTQYNEQFF	TGTGCCAGCAGCACACAGTACAATGAGCAGTTCTTC
few	TRBD1	TRBV20-1	TRBJ2-7	CSAYFGTGDSYEQYF	TGCAGTGCTTACTTCGGGACAGGGGATTCCTACGAGCAGTACTTC
few	-	TRBV7-2	TRBJ2-7	CASSLARGGANEQYF	TGTGCCAGCAGCTTAGCGAGGGGGGGGGCCAACGAGCAGTACTTC
-	-	TRBV21-1	TRBJ2-4	CASSKGGGSAKNIQYF	TGTGCCAGCAGCAAAGGAGGAGGCTCAGCCAAAAACATTCAGTACTTC
-	-	TRBV19	TRBJ1-1	CASSTQANTEAFF	TGTGCCAGTAGTACTCAGGCGAACACTGAAGCTTTCTTT
few	-	TRBV5-6	TRBJ1-6	CASSLSGASSPLHF	TGTGCCAGCAGCTTGTCAGGGGCGTCTTCACCCCTCCACTTT
-	TRBD1	TRBV29-1	TRBJ2-7	CSVAARQGAYEQYF	TGCAGCGTTGCGGCGCGGCAGGGGGCTTACGAGCAGTACTTC
-	TRBD2	TRBV7-9	TRBJ2-7	CASIPASGDVSYEQYF	TGTGCCAGCATCCCAGCTAGCGGGGACGTCTCCTACGAGCAGTACTTC
many	-	TRBV12-3/TRBV12-4	TRBJ2-7	CASSHDSYEQYF	TGTGCCAGCAGCCACGACAGTTACGAGCAGTACTTC
many	-	TRBV12-3/TRBV12-4	TRBJ1-3	CASSFIEGAGNTIYF	TGTGCCAGCAGTTTTATAGAGGGTGCGGGAAACACCATATATTTT
-	TRBD2	TRBV25-1	TRBJ2-5	CASGGLAIIKETQYF	TGTGCCAGCGGGGGACTAGCGATTATAAAAGAGACCCAGTACTTC
-	-	TRBV20-1	TRBJ1-2	CSASMTDNYAYTF	TGCAGTGCTAGTATGACAGATAACTATGCCTACACCTTC
few	TRBD1	TRBV29-1	TRBJ2-2	CSVEEGTGDGELFF	TGCAGCGTTGAGGAAGGGACAGGGGACGGGGAGCTGTTTTTT
many	-	TRBV20-1	TRBJ1-6	CSAMDLRSFNNSPLHF	TGCAGTGCCATGGACTTGCGGAGCTTCAATAATTCACCCCTCCACTTT
few	TRBD1	TRBV20-1	TRBJ2-2	CSARDPDRAAGELFF	TGCAGTGCTAGAGATCCGGACAGGGCGGCCGGGGAGCTGTTTTTT
-	-	TRBV29-1	TRBJ2-3	CSADTDTQYF	TGCAGCGCCGACACAGATACGCAGTATTTT
few	TRBD2	TRBV6-5	TRBJ2-1	CASSYSAGGPKNEQFF	TGTGCCAGCAGTTACTCAGCGGGGGGGCCGAAAAATGAGCAGTTCTTC